The 20 T cell receptor beta chains below were found in one sample sequenced in a study of T cells in Graves' hyperthyroidism and ophthalmopathy. There were TCR beta CDR3 regions amplified from RNA transcripts. Carried out on the TCR CDR3, a first-round RT-PCR used the HTBI primer set. TCRdb passed the multiplex PCR reads through MiXCR, listing each CDR3 protein once. The repertoire has around 720,000 distinct CDR3 sequences, just over 35% of them found once; the top ten carry less than 40%. The material sequenced was blood. The receptors originated from a woman aged 40 to 50 with Graves' hyperthyroidism.

This clonotype turned up a few times. The chain has TRBV6-1 and TRBJ2-2; D may match TRBD1 or TRBD2 (7 bases each). V was cut by 5 bases and J by 2 bases, with 21 bases left in between. CDR1 MNHNS and CDR2 SASEGT come from the germline V gene. The length of the CDR3 is 18 residues. CDR3 DNA sequence: TGTGCCAGCAGTCATCCAGGGGGGGTCGGGGTTAACACCGGGGAGCTGTTTTTT. Translation: CASSHPGGVGVNTGELFF.

This clonotype has a handful of counts. CDR3 amino acids: CASSQGLTYYGYTF. CDR3 nucleotide sequence: TGTGCCAGCAGCCAAGGACTGACCTACTATGGCTACACCTTC. V is TRBV9 and J is TRBJ1-2; D remains ambiguous. V was trimmed by 4 bases and J by 3 bases, leaving 13 bases between them. Germline values: CDR1 SGDLS, CDR2 YYNGEE. The CDR3 spans 14 residues.

The J gene is TRBJ2-7, the V gene TRBV7-9, with TRBD1 identical over 10 bases. The CDR3 spans 15 residues. With 5 bases clipped from V and 4 bases from J, the junction kept 8 bases outside the gene matches. Germline CDR1 and CDR2: SEHNR and FQNEAQ (reference sequence). CDR3 region: CASSRSGTGDYEQYF. CDR3 DNA: TGTGCCAGCAGCCGTTCCGGGACAGGGGATTACGAGCAGTACTTC.

On this clonotype itself: This may be a read error: a much more frequent sequence differs by one nucleotide. This chain connects TRBV9 to TRBJ2-5; perhaps TRBD1 as D (6 bases). The DNA end is a closer match to TRBJ2-1, so the J assignment may be wrong. Germline V gene sequence: CDR1 SGDLS, CDR2 YYNGEE. This CDR3 has 15 residues. The CDR3: CASSAAPDRQETQFF. In DNA form, the CDR3 reads TGTGCCAGCAGCGCCGCCCCGGACAGACAAGAGACCCAGTTCTTC.

This clonotype showed up just a few times. The rearrangement uses TRBV19 and TRBJ2-2; tentative D call: TRBD2 (6 bases). CDR1 LNHDA and CDR2 SQIVND come from the germline V gene (reference sequence). Trimming took 6 bases from V and 7 from J, leaving 12 bases between them. The CDR3 runs to 13 residues. The DNA for the CDR3 is TGTGCCAGTAGACCCAACGGGGGCGGGGAGCTGTTTTTT. Protein product: CASRPNGGGELFF.

This chain uses TRBV20-1 with TRBJ1-2, with a tentative D call TRBD1 (5 bases). Trimming took off 3 bases at V and 2 bases at J, with 13 bases between the two ends. Germline V lookup: CDR1 DFQATT, CDR2 SNEGSKA (reference sequence). The CDR3 contains 14 residues. The CDR3 loop is CSARVGDGNYGYTF. CDR3 coding DNA: TGCAGTGCTAGGGTAGGGGATGGAAACTATGGCTACACCTTC.

The J gene is TRBJ2-5, the V gene TRBV7-2; either TRBD1 or TRBD2 may fit D (6 bases each). The V gene lost 1 base and the J gene lost 5 bases, with 14 bases spanning the gap. The V gene's germline CDR1 is SGHTA and CDR2 FQGNSA. The CDR3 loop spans 15 amino acids. The CDR3 loop reads CASSLDPPGAETQYF. DNA for the CDR3: TGTGCCAGCAGCTTAGATCCCCCGGGGGCCGAGACCCAGTACTTC.

V is TRBV7-9 and J is TRBJ2-5; 11 nucleotides align to TRBD2. Germline CDR1 reads SEHNR; CDR2 reads FQNEAQ (reference sequence). V was pared by 3 bases and J by 11 bases, with 11 bases of the junction left unmatched. This CDR3 contains 15 residues. CDR3 region: CASSFGTSGTDTQYF. CDR3 nucleotides: TGTGCCAGCAGCTTTGGGACTAGCGGCACAGATACGCAGTACTTC.

This clonotype was detected many times. The chain employs TRBV12-3 or TRBV12-4 and TRBJ2-5; TRBD2 might be the D (5 bases). The CDR3 runs to 13 residues. Trimming removed 3 bases from V and 5 bases from J, with 10 bases in between. The CDR3 DNA is TGTGCCAGCAGTTTGCTAAGAGGGGAGACCCAGTACTTC. It specifies CASSLLRGETQYF.

This clonotype has only a few counts. CDR3 protein: CASSVGGLGNTIYF. The CDR3 nucleotides are TGTGCCAGCAGCGTAGGTGGTCTTGGAAACACCATATATTTT. The chain employs TRBV9 and TRBJ1-3, with D unclear. The V gene's germline CDR1 is SGDLS and CDR2 YYNGEE. The CDR3 covers 14 residues. V was cut by 0 bases and J by 3 bases, with 7 bases left in between.

This clonotype was counted a few times. The chain carries TRBV6-6 and TRBJ1-1, with D perhaps TRBD1 (6 bases). CDR1 is MNHNY and CDR2 is SVGAGI in the germline V gene (reference sequence). The CDR3 runs to 11 residues. Trimming took off 7 bases at V and 11 bases at J, with 14 bases between the two ends. This chain's CDR3 is CASTLGGHAFF. CDR3 sequence (DNA): TGTGCCAGCACTCTGGGGGGGCATGCTTTCTTT.

The sample holds many counts of this clonotype. This rearrangement joins TRBV12-3 or TRBV12-4 to TRBJ2-7; D gene uncertain. The CDR3 spans 12 residues. Deletions cut 6 bases from V and 3 bases from J, with 9 bases between. Written as DNA, the CDR3 is TGTGCCAGCAGGGAAGTAGGCTACGAGCAGTACTTC. Amino acid sequence: CASREVGYEQYF.

There are many counts of this clonotype. The rearrangement joins TRBV7-9 to TRBJ1-1; 10 positions agree with TRBD1. CDR3 length: 15 amino acids. Germline CDR1 reads SEHNR; CDR2 reads FQNEAQ (reference sequence). Germline trimming cut 3 bases from V and 3 bases from J; bases unmatched to any gene: 4. The CDR3 loop reads CASSLGQGRYTEAFF. For the CDR3, the DNA is TGTGCCAGCAGCTTGGGACAGGGGAGGTACACTGAAGCTTTCTTT.

The V call is TRBV9, the J call TRBJ1-4; 11 bases fit TRBD1. The V gene's germline CDR1 is SGDLS and CDR2 YYNGEE. V lost 5 bases and J lost 8; bases outside the gene matches: 5. The CDR3 covers 14 residues. The chain's CDR3 is CASSAGDRGEKLFF. CDR3 sequence (DNA): TGTGCCAGCAGTGCGGGGGACAGGGGGGAAAAACTGTTTTTT.

Of note for this clonotype: Relative to the germline gene, one junction end is altered; a read error may explain this. This chain connects TRBV14 to TRBJ1-1; unclear D gene. This CDR3 region has 16 residues. Per the germline V gene, CDR1 is SGHDN and CDR2 is FVKESK. CDR3 amino acids: CASSQDSGGMNTKAFF. For the CDR3, the DNA is TGTGCCAGCAGCCAAGATTCCGGCGGAATGAACACTAAAGCTTTCTTT.

Worth noting for this clonotype: At one boundary the junction diverges from the germline segment, which might be a read error. J is TRBJ1-2 and V is TRBV2, with 7 bases that match TRBD1. The CDR3 spans 12 residues. The germline gives CDR1 SNHLY, CDR2 FYNNEI. The CDR3 is CASSEGAGGYTF. CDR3 DNA: TGCGCCAGCAGCGAGGGGGCGGGTGGCTACACCTTC.

The sample holds many counts of this clonotype. The V gene is TRBV7-2, the J gene TRBJ1-1; 7 bases map to TRBD1. The CDR3 runs to 15 residues. The V gene end was trimmed by 7 bases and the J gene end by 0 bases; junction bases not matched to a gene: 8. CDR1 and CDR2 (germline): SGHTA, FQGNSA. The CDR3 DNA reads as TGTGCCAGCACCCTCAGGGGGAGCATGAACACTGAAGCTTTCTTT. Its translation is CASTLRGSMNTEAFF.

This clonotype was counted a few times. At one boundary the junction diverges from the germline segment, which might be a read error. This chain joins TRBV5-1 and TRBJ1-1; D remains unclear. Germline loops: CDR1 SGHRS, CDR2 YFSETQ. The length of the CDR3 is 12 residues. This chain's CDR3 is CASSQDLREAFF. In nucleotides, the CDR3 is TGTGCCAGCAGCCAAGATCTCCGAGAAGCTTTCTTT.

The chain combines TRBV11-2 with TRBJ2-5; D unresolved. Germline loops: CDR1 SGHAT, CDR2 FQNNGV. The CDR3 runs to 13 residues. Between the trimmed V and J ends, which lost 5 bases and 0 bases, there was a span of 7 bases. For the CDR3, the DNA is TGTGCCAGCAGCGCTACGTACCAAGAGACCCAGTACTTC. The encoded protein is CASSATYQETQYF.

J is TRBJ2-7 and V is TRBV29-1; a possible D gene is TRBD1 (7 bases). V was cut by 8 bases and J by 0 bases, with 20 bases left in between. The CDR3 is made up of 15 amino acids. CDR1 is SQVTM and CDR2 is ANQGSEA in the germline V gene. The CDR3 here is CSLAQGRRDSYEQYF. CDR3 DNA: TGCAGCTTAGCACAGGGGAGGAGAGACTCCTACGAGCAGTACTTC.